This T cell receptor beta chain was identified in a study of blood T cell repertoires in COVID-19. Overall study context: Material from acute and convalescent COVID-19 was sourced from the United States, Italy and Spain. In each case, the material was cDNA or gDNA derived from T cells, B-cell-depleted T cells, or PBMCs.

The germline V and J ends were trimmed by 3 bases and 6 bases, with 14 bases remaining between them. This CDR3 comprises 15 residues. Germline assignment: CDR1 LNHNV and CDR2 YYDKDF (reference sequence). Followed over time, Seattle patients had been enrolled while infection was active. In the original workflow: Reference gene primers were amplified, and this amplification served to estimate nucleated cell counts. Data came from immunoSEQ multiplex PCR; TCRdb stores just in-frame clones and leaves some out. V and J calls and clone size follow that table, whereas D and trimming were derived from the DNA. Of around 320,000 clones in the sample, 85% to 90% were seen once.

This clonotype originated in a woman aged 25-40 years with COVID-19, enrolled during active disease. The V and J genes are TRBV15 and TRBJ1-4; no clear D gene. Material: peripheral blood. CDR3 nucleotide sequence: TGTGCCACCAGCAGGAGGTCCGACCCACATGAAAAACTGTTTTTT. Translating gives CATSRRSDPHEKLFF.